The following is a T cell receptor beta chain sequence with its context. Methods used by the authors: The authors estimated nucleated cell counts from reference gene primer amplification. The assay was immunoSEQ multiplex PCR, and TCRdb's table has in-frame clones only and misses some. V and J calls and clone size come straight from that table; D and trimming were deduced from the DNA. The sample yields 300,000 to 350,000 clones, around 90% seen once. The data were obtained in a study of blood T cell repertoires in COVID-19. The wider study: Samples representing acute and convalescent COVID-19 were sourced from the United States, Italy and Spain. PBMCs, B-cell-depleted T cells, or T cells were the source of the cDNA or gDNA that made up the material.

The CDR3 loop spans 14 amino acids. Germline V gene lookup returns CDR1 SGHRS and CDR2 YFSETQ. Trimming stripped 1 base from V and 0 bases from J, with 7 bases between. The origin of this receptor is a man between 18 and 29 years old with active or convalescent COVID-19. This chain links TRBV5-1 with TRBJ1-1; no reliable D call. Sequenced material: peripheral blood. For the CDR3, the DNA is TGCGCCAGCAGCTTGTTTCAGGTGAACACTGAAGCTTTCTTT. Protein product: CASSLFQVNTEAFF.